The 21 T cell receptor beta chains given below trace back to one sample, sequenced in a study of cytomegalovirus exposure and HLA in healthy donors. PCR used 60 Vbeta primers and 13 Jbeta primers. Here immunoSEQ multiplex PCR was the method, and the copy in TCRdb shows in-frame clones only, minus some. This sample has around 130,000 clones; around 85% occur once, and the top ten carry about 1.8%. Sequenced: PBMCs. These receptors originate from a boy under 18 in good health and CMV-seronegative.

There are a few counts of this clone. The rearrangement uses TRBV4-2 and TRBJ1-5; unclear D gene. This CDR3 has 14 residues. The germline CDR1 and CDR2 sequences are LGHNA and YNFKEQ. Between the trimmed V and J ends, which lost 1 base and 0 bases, there was a span of 4 bases. The CDR3 DNA sequence: TGTGCCAGCAGCCAAGCAGGTAGCAATCAGCCCCAGCATTTT. Protein product: CASSQAGSNQPQHF.

The genes are TRBV15 and TRBJ1-3; 9 nucleotides match TRBD1. Germline lookup yields CDR1 LNHNV and CDR2 YYDKDF (reference sequence). V was pared by 1 base and J by 3 bases, with 16 bases of the junction left unmatched. The CDR3 is 20 residues long. The CDR3, as DNA: TGTGCCACCAGCAGAGCCCCCGGACAGGGGAGCATTAAGGTTGGAAACACCATATATTTT. Amino acid sequence: CATSRAPGQGSIKVGNTIYF.

The V call is TRBV18, the J call TRBJ2-7; possible D gene TRBD1, 6 bases. This CDR3 contains 14 residues. Germline loops: CDR1 KGHSH, CDR2 LQKENI. The V and J ends lost 7 bases and 1 base respectively, with 14 bases between them. CDR3 DNA sequence: TGTGCCAGCTTACCGGACAGAACATCCTACGAGCAGTACTTC. This gives the protein CASLPDRTSYEQYF.

The chain joins TRBV7-2 to TRBJ2-5, with 8 bases lining up with TRBD2. Germline CDR1 SGHTA, CDR2 FQGNSA. The CDR3 totals 13 residues. V lost 6 bases and J lost 2; bases outside the gene matches: 2. CDR3: CASRPSGQETQYF. In DNA, the CDR3 is TGTGCCAGCAGACCTAGCGGGCAAGAGACCCAGTACTTC.

A note on this clone: An end of the junction differs from the germline gene, which may be a read error. This sample includes further DNA sequences coding for the same CDR3. The chain uses TRBV2 and TRBJ1-4; D unclear. Germline CDR1 reads SNHLY; CDR2 reads FYNNEI. The CDR3 is 12 amino acids. The CDR3 DNA sequence: TGCGAGGGAAACGGGTCGAATGAAAAATTGTTTTTT. The encoded protein is CEGNGSNEKLFF.

The chain links TRBV15 to TRBJ1-4; D remains unclear. The CDR3 is made up of 18 amino acids. Between the trimmed V and J ends, which lost 5 bases and 8 bases, there was a span of 27 bases. Germline V gene data show CDR1 as LNHNV and CDR2 as YYDKDF (reference sequence). DNA for the CDR3: TGTGCCACCAGCTCTGAAAGTTACCGGGTCCACATCCACGAAAAACTGTTTTTT. It translates to CATSSESYRVHIHEKLFF.

The chain recombines TRBV7-3 with TRBJ2-7; TRBD1 matches 10 bases. Germline CDR1 SGHTA, CDR2 FQGTGA. V was pared by 0 bases and J by 7 bases, with 12 bases of the junction left unmatched. There are 17 residues in the CDR3. CDR3: CASSLTGGGQGTGEQYF. CDR3 bases: TGTGCCAGCAGCTTAACGGGTGGGGGACAGGGGACTGGGGAGCAGTACTTC.

This rearrangement joins TRBV9 to TRBJ2-7; a weak D match, TRBD2 (5 bases). There are 14 residues in the CDR3. Germline V gene data show CDR1 as SGDLS and CDR2 as YYNGEE. With 0 bases removed from V and 7 bases from J, the gap between germline ends came to 14 bases. The CDR3 loop is CASSVGGSTAEQYF. CDR3 DNA sequence: TGTGCCAGCAGCGTAGGAGGGAGCACTGCGGAGCAGTACTTC.

DNA of the CDR3: TGTGCCAGCAGCCATCGACCCGACAGCCGGGACAATGAGCAGTTCTTC. Protein sequence: CASSHRPDSRDNEQFF. V gene TRBV7-2 combines with J gene TRBJ2-1; tentatively, D is TRBD1 (5 bases). V dropped 5 bases and J dropped 5 bases, with 19 bases sitting between them. Per germline, CDR1 SGHTA and CDR2 FQGNSA. This CDR3 has 16 residues.

The chain carries TRBV12-5 and TRBJ2-2; D might be TRBD1 (5 bases). Germline CDR1 is LGHNT and CDR2 is FRNRAP. The CDR3 sequence is 19 residues long. V shed 0 bases and J shed 2 bases, with 19 bases lying between them. The chain's CDR3 is CASGLVPQGQVSNTGELFF. In DNA form, the CDR3 reads TGTGCTAGTGGTTTGGTACCCCAGGGCCAGGTATCAAACACCGGGGAGCTGTTTTTT.

The genes are TRBV19 and TRBJ1-2; the D gene is possibly TRBD1 (5 bases). V lost 0 bases, J lost 3 bases, and 17 bases lay in between. Germline V gene sequence: CDR1 LNHDA, CDR2 SQIVND (reference sequence). The CDR3 length is 17 residues. The CDR3 protein is CASSIDNVQGGHYGYTF. DNA for the CDR3: TGTGCCAGTAGTATAGATAACGTGCAGGGAGGGCACTATGGCTACACCTTC.

Concerning this clone itself: Other DNA sequences in this sample translate to the same CDR3. The rearrangement uses TRBV4-3 and TRBJ1-1, with unresolved D. This CDR3 region has 13 residues. Per the germline V gene, CDR1 is LGHNA and CDR2 is YSLEER. V dropped 0 bases and J dropped 1 base, with 3 bases sitting between them. The DNA of the CDR3 is TGCGCCAGCAGCCAAGACAGGAACACTGAAGCTTTCTTT. Translated: CASSQDRNTEAFF.

The CDR3 spells CASSAYSGNEQFF. Here the CDR3 DNA reads TGTGCCAGCAGCGCATACAGCGGCAATGAGCAGTTCTTC. The chain joins TRBV9 to TRBJ2-1, with D maybe TRBD2 (5 bases). This CDR3 region has 13 residues. V lost 3 bases, J lost 6 bases, and 10 bases lay in between. Germline V gives CDR1 SGDLS, CDR2 YYNGEE. The whole variable domain, filled in from reference TRBV9 and TRBJ2-1, reads DSGVTQTPKHLITATGQRVTLRCSPRSGDLSVYWYQQSLDQGLQFLIQYYNGEERAKGNILERFSAQQFPDLHSELNLSSLELGDSALYFCASSAYSGNEQFFGPGTRLTVL.

This clone occurred a few times. This chain joins TRBV6-1 and TRBJ1-5; possible D gene TRBD1, 5 bases. V dropped 11 bases and J dropped 8 bases, with 10 bases sitting between them. CDR3 length: 10 residues. Germline-derived CDR1 and CDR2 are MNHNS and SASEGT. The CDR3 nucleotides are TGTGCCCACGCGGGGGAGCCCCAGCATTTT. It yields the protein CAHAGEPQHF.

The chain links TRBV27 to TRBJ2-1, with 7 bases that match TRBD1. V was pared by 0 bases and J by 6 bases, with 2 bases of the junction left unmatched. Germline CDR1 and CDR2: MNHEY and SMNVEV (reference sequence). The CDR3 extends over 14 amino acids. The CDR3 loop is CASSLSAGGNEQFF. The CDR3 DNA follows: TGTGCCAGCAGTTTATCCGCAGGGGGCAATGAGCAGTTCTTC.

The chain has TRBV13 and TRBJ1-4; tentative D call: TRBD1 (6 bases). The CDR3 has 13 residues. Looked up from germline, CDR1 is PRHDT and CDR2 is FYEKMQ (reference sequence). Trimming stripped 6 bases from V and 4 bases from J, with 9 bases between. The CDR3 region has the DNA TGTGCCAGCAGGCAGGGGCTTAATGAAAAACTGTTTTTT. This translates into CASRQGLNEKLFF.

This clone was detected once. The gene calls are TRBV7-2 and TRBJ2-7; weak D call: TRBD2 (6 bases). Germline V CDR1 and CDR2: SGHTA, FQGNSA. This CDR3 is 14 amino acids long. The V gene lost 2 bases and the J gene lost 5 bases, with 13 bases spanning the gap. The CDR3 sequence is CASSLRRESHEQYF. The CDR3 DNA sequence: TGTGCCAGCAGCTTACGTCGGGAGTCCCACGAGCAGTACTTC.

This chain uses TRBV4-1 with TRBJ2-3; 12 positions agree with TRBD2. V gave up 0 bases and J gave up 0 bases; unmatched junction bases: 4. Germline V CDR1 and CDR2: MGHRA, YSYEKL. The CDR3 totals 18 residues. In DNA, the CDR3 is TGCGCCAGCAGCCAAGAGGCACTAGCGGGGGGAAGCACAGATACGCAGTATTTT. This gives the protein CASSQEALAGGSTDTQYF.

The chain links TRBV7-2 to TRBJ2-1, with 7 bases aligning to TRBD2. Germline V gene lookup returns CDR1 SGHTA and CDR2 FQGNSA. CDR3 length equals 15 residues. The V gene end was trimmed by 6 bases and the J gene end by 1 base; junction bases not matched to a gene: 6. The CDR3 region is CASRASGNSYNEQFF. In DNA, the CDR3 is TGTGCCAGCAGGGCAAGCGGGAATTCCTACAATGAGCAGTTCTTC.

The chain joins TRBV27 to TRBJ1-2, with 9 bases that match TRBD1. The CDR3 spans 13 residues. J gave up 5 bases and V 5 bases, and 3 bases lay outside the gene matches. CDR1 is MNHEY, CDR2 SMNVEV, per germline (reference sequence). DNA for the CDR3: TGTGCCAGCAGTCGGGGGACAGGGTATGGCTACACCTTC. Encoded protein: CASSRGTGYGYTF.

The chain carries TRBV7-9 and TRBJ2-7; 9 positions match TRBD1. Germline V lookup: CDR1 SEHNR, CDR2 FQNEAQ (reference sequence). The CDR3 sequence is 15 residues long. V was clipped by 2 bases and J by 2 bases; unmatched bases: 4. CDR3 loop: CASSLTRQGAYEQYF. Here the CDR3 DNA reads TGTGCCAGCAGCTTAACCCGACAGGGGGCCTACGAGCAGTACTTC.